This TCR beta chain was sequenced for a study of PD-1 blockade in classical Hodgkin lymphoma. For this clone: Its antigen is not known.

Using immunoSEQ multiplex PCR, the repertoire was profiled, and TCRdb retains in-frame clones only, with some absent. The data hold 9,900 or so clones, with about 79% observed a single time. There was relapse after autologous stem cell transplantation in every patient, and there was variation in brentuximab vedotin exposure. Magnetic depletion of unwanted cells isolated CD4+ T cells from thawed PBMCs. General study findings and limits: CD4+ TCR diversity, unlike CD8+, climbed significantly by C4D1. When nivolumab was started under 1 year after ASCT, patients were excluded. The study reported lower baseline TCR diversity in newly diagnosed patients than in healthy donors. Complete responders' diversity at baseline resembled that of newly diagnosed patients.

V shed 5 bases and J shed 5 bases, with 15 bases lying between them. There are 14 residues in the CDR3. CDR1 is SEHNR, CDR2 FQNEAQ, per germline (reference sequence). V usage is TRBV7-9 and J usage is TRBJ2-5; unclear D gene. The TCR sequence derives from a human donor with classical Hodgkin lymphoma. The sample here was CD4+ T cells from blood, taken at baseline. The CDR3 region is CASSPPPTEETQYF. The CDR3, as DNA: TGTGCCAGCAGCCCACCCCCAACAGAGGAGACCCAGTACTTC.